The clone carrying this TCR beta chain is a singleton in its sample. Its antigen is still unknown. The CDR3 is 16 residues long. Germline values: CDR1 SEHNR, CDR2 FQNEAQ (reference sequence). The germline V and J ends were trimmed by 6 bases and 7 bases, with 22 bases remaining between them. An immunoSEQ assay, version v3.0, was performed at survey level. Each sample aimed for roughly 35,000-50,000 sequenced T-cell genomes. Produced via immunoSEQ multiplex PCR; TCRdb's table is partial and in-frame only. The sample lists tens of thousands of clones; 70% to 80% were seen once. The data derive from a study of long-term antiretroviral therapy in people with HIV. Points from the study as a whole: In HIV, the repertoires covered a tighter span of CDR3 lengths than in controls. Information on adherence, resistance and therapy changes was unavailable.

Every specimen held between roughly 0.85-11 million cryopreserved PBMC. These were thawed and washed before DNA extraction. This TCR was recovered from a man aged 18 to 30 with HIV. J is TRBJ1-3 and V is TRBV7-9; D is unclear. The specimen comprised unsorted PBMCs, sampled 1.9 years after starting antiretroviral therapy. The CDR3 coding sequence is TGTGCCAGCAGACGCCCTGGGGAGAACGATTATAACACCATATATTTT. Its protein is CASRRPGENDYNTIYF. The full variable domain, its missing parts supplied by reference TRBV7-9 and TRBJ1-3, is DTGVSQNPRHKITKRGQNVTFRCDPISEHNRLYWYRQTLGQGPEFLTYFQNEAQLEKSRLLSDRFSAERPKGSFSTLEIQRTEQGDSAMYLCASRRPGENDYNTIYFGEGSWLTVV.